This T cell receptor (beta chain) was sequenced in a study of lymphopenia after photon versus proton radiotherapy. Study conclusions and caveats: Proton therapy kept repertoires fairly stable, unlike photons, which gained effector/memory cells. After the lymphocyte nadir, photon-treated repertoires showed oligoclonal expansion, especially of CD8+ Temra cells.

The CDR3 runs 12 residues. Germline-derived CDR1 and CDR2 are SGHTA and FQGNSA. The germline V and J ends were trimmed by 1 base and 5 bases, with 3 bases remaining between them. Data came from immunoSEQ multiplex PCR; TCRdb stores just in-frame clones and leaves some out. This sample has 55,000 to 70,000 clones; more than 75% occur once, and the top ten carry 10% to 14%. To note about this clone: The antigen is not known.

Material: peripheral blood, obtained from a patient treated with proton-based radiotherapy. The origin of this receptor is a man older than 75 with esophageal cancer. The chain combines TRBV7-2 with TRBJ1-5; D remains unclear. The CDR3 loop reads CASSLGHQPQHF. The CDR3 DNA is TGTGCCAGCAGCTTAGGTCATCAGCCCCAGCATTTT.